This T cell receptor (beta chain) was documented in a study of blood T cells in healthy people across ages. As regards this clonotype: What it recognizes is unknown.

Study-level results: Comparison with aged donors showed that long-lived donors had more naive CD4+ cells and higher diversity. From one million sequenced T cells, diversity estimates were lower bounds.

V gave up 3 bases and J gave up 2 bases, with 20 bases separating them. CDR1 is DFQATT and CDR2 is SNEGSKA in the germline V gene (reference sequence). The CDR3 totals 17 residues. A second PCR of 7 to 11 cycles used a sample-barcoded 5' primer and a J-beta primer mix. TCRdb reanalysed the 5' RACE reads using MiXCR and keeps one entry per CDR3 protein. This sample has 1.5 million to 2 million distinct CDR3 sequences; about 50% occur once, and the top ten carry roughly 2%. The V and J genes are TRBV20-1 and TRBJ1-5; tentative D call: TRBD1 (5 bases). The sequence came from a woman in her thirties or forties in good health. Material: blood. CDR3: CSASPRRGALRNQPQHF. The CDR3 DNA reads as TGCAGTGCTAGCCCCAGGCGAGGGGCCTTACGCAATCAGCCCCAGCATTTT.